This T cell receptor (beta chain) was profiled in a study of blood T cell repertoires in COVID-19. Per the original data handling: The authors estimated nucleated cell counts from reference gene primer amplification. Repertoires were generated with immunoSEQ multiplex PCR, while TCRdb's copy carries only in-frame clones and drops some. That table supplies the V and J calls and clone size; D and trimming were determined from the DNA. The sample records approximately 240,000 clones, approximately 82% being singletons. CDR3 length: 13 amino acids. Germline V gives CDR1 SNHLY, CDR2 FYNNEI. V was shortened by 4 bases and J by 6 bases, with 13 bases between the two germline ends. This clone was seen once.

Input material: peripheral blood. The chain combines TRBV2 with TRBJ2-7; D may be TRBD1 (6 bases). This TCR came from a woman aged 40-49 years who had recovered from COVID-19. CDR3 protein: CASSAGQSFEQYF. The DNA of the CDR3 is TGTGCCAGCAGTGCCGGACAGTCTTTCGAGCAGTACTTC. Variable domain in full (rest from reference TRBV2 and TRBJ2-7): EPEVTQTPSHQVTQMGQEVILRCVPISNHLYFYWYRQILGQKVEFLVSFYNNEISEKSEIFDDQFSVERPDGSNFTLKIRSTKLEDSAMYFCASSAGQSFEQYFGPGTRLTVT.